The present T cell receptor beta chain was sequenced within a study of cytomegalovirus exposure and HLA in healthy donors. This clone showed up just once. Researchers ran the PCR with 60 Vbeta and 13 Jbeta primers. The repertoire was sequenced with immunoSEQ multiplex PCR; TCRdb's copy has only in-frame clones and lacks some. The sample has over 150,000 clones, almost 80% seen once. The CDR3 spans 13 residues. The V segment lost 1 base and the J segment 12 bases; nucleotides outside the gene matches: 4. Germline loops: CDR1 SGHTA, CDR2 FQGTGA. The sequence derives from a young woman in good health and CMV-seronegative. The sequencing sample was made of PBMCs. This chain uses TRBV7-3 with TRBJ2-1, with TRBD2 identical over 9 bases. In DNA, the CDR3 is TGTGCCAGCAGCTTAATGGCGGGAGGGAGGCAGTTCTTC. Translated: CASSLMAGGRQFF. The full variable domain, in which reference TRBV7-3 and TRBJ2-1 provide the parts outside the CDR3, is GAGVSQTPSNKVTEKGKYVELRCDPISGHTALYWYRQSLGQGPEFLIYFQGTGAADDSGLPNDRFFAVRPEGSVSTLKIQRTERGDSAVYLCASSLMAGGRQFFGPGTRLTVL.